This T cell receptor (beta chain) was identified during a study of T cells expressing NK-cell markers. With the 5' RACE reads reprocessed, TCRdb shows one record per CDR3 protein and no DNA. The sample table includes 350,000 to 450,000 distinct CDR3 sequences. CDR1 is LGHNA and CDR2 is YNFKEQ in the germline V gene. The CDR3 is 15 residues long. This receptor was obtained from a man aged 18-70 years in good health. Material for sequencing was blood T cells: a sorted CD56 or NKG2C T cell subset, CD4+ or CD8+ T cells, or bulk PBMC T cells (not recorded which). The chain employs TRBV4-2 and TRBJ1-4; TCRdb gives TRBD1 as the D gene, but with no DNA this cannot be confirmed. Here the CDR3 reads CASRKRDRDNEKLFF.